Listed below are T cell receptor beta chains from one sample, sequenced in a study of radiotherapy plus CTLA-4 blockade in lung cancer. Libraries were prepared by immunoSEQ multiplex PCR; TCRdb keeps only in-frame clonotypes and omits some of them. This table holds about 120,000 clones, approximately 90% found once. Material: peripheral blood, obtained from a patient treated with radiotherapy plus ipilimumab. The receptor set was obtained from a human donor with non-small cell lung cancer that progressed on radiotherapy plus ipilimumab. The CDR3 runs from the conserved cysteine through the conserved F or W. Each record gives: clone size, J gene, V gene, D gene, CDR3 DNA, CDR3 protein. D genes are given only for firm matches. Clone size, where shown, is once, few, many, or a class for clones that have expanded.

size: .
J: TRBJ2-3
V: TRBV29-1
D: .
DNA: TGCAGCGTTGAAGATGGGACGGTTGGGGATACGCAGTATTTT
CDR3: CSVEDGTVGDTQYF

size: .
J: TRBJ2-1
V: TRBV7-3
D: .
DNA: TGTGCCAGCAGCCTTAGGCTCCCGGCAGGGAGTGAGCAGTTCTTC
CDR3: CASSLRLPAGSEQFF

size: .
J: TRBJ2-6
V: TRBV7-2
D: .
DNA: TGTGCCAGCAGCACAACAAGCTCTGGGGCCAACGTCCTGACTTTC
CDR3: CASSTTSSGANVLTF

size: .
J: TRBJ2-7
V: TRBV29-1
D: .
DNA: TGCAGCGTGGCCGAGTCAGAGCAGTACTTC
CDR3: CSVAESEQYF

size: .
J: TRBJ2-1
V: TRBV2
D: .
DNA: TGTGCCAGCGCCCCCAACTCCTACAATGAGCAGTTCTTC
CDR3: CASAPNSYNEQFF

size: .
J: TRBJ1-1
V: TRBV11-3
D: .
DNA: TGTGCCAGCAGCTTAGATCTGAGCACTGAAGCTTTCTTT
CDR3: CASSLDLSTEAFF

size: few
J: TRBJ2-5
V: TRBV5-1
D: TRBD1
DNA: TGCGCCAGCAGCCCGGGACAGGGGGAGACCCAGTACTTC
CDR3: CASSPGQGETQYF

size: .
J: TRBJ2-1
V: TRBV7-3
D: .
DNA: TGTGCCAGCAGCGCCTATAGCGGTGTAACCTACAATGAGCAGTTCTTC
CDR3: CASSAYSGVTYNEQFF

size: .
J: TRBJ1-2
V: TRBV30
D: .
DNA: TGTGCCTGGAGTATGAGGGATGGCTACACCTTC
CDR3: CAWSMRDGYTF

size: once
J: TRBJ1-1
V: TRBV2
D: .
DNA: TGTGCCAGCAGTGTTACAGGAACTAACACTGAAGCTTTCTTT
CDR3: CASSVTGTNTEAFF

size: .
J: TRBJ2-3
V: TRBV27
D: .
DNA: TGTGCCAGCAGTTTATCCACAGATACGCAGTATTTT
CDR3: CASSLSTDTQYF

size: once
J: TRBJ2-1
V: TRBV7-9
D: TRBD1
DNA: TGTGCCAGCAGCCCAAACCCCGGGACAGACAATGAGCAGTTCTTC
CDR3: CASSPNPGTDNEQFF

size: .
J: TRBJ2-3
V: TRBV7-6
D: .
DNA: TGTGCCAGCAGCTCCACCCCGGTAGGAGATACGCAGTATTTT
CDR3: CASSSTPVGDTQYF

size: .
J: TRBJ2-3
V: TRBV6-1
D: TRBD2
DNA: TGTGCCAGCAGGACTAGCGGGAGTGATACGCAGTATTTT
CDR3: CASRTSGSDTQYF

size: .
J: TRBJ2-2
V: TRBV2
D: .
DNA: TGTGCCAGCAGTGAAGATCGTAGGAGGTTCGCCTCCACCGGGGAGCTGTTTTTT
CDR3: CASSEDRRRFASTGELFF

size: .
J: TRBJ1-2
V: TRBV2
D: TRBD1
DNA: TGTGCCAGCAGGGGGGACAGAAACTATGGCTACACCTTC
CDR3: CASRGDRNYGYTF

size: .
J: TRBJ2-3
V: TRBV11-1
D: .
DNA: TGTGCCAGCAGCATATCTCCGAGGGCGACAGATACGCAGTATTTT
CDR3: CASSISPRATDTQYF

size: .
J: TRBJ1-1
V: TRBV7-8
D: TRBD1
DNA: TGTGCCAGCAGCCCCAGGGGGGGGTATACTGAAGCTTTCTTT
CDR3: CASSPRGGYTEAFF

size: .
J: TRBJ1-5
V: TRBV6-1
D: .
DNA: TGTGCCAGCAGTGTGCAAGGACAGTCCTTCAGCAATCAGCCCCAGCATTTT
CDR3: CASSVQGQSFSNQPQHF

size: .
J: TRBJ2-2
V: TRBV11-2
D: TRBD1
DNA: TGTGCCAGCAGCACCTCGACAGGGGCGAACACCGGGGAGCTGTTTTTT
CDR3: CASSTSTGANTGELFF

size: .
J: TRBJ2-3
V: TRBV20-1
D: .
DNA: TGCAGTGCTAGGATTACAGATACGCAGTATTTT
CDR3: CSARITDTQYF

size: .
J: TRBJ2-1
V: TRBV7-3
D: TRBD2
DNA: TGTGCCAGCAGCATTAGACTAGCGGGAGTCAATGAGCAGTTCTTC
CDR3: CASSIRLAGVNEQFF

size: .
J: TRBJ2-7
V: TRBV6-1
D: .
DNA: TGTGCCAGCAGTACCGGGATTCAGACCGAGCAGTACTTC
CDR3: CASSTGIQTEQYF

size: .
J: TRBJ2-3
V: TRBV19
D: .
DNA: TGTGCCAGTAGTGACCGGGGGACAGATACGCAGTATTTT
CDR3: CASSDRGTDTQYF

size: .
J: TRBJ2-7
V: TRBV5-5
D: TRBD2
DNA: TGTGCCAGCAGCGGGGAACTAGCGGGAGCTAACGAGCAGTACTTC
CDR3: CASSGELAGANEQYF

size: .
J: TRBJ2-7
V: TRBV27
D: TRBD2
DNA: TGTGCCAGCAGCCCGGGACTAGCGGGGAACTACGAGCAGTACTTC
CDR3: CASSPGLAGNYEQYF

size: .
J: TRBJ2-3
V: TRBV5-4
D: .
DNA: TGTGCCAGCAGCCCTCGGGACACCAACACAGATACGCAGTATTTT
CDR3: CASSPRDTNTDTQYF

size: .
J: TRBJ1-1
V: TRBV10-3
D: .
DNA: TGTGCCATCAGTGATAGACTTCTCGAAGCTTTCTTT
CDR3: CAISDRLLEAFF

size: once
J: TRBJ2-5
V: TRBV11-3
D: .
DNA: TGTGCCAGCAGCTTAGAGTTAGTGGAAGAGACCCAGTACTTC
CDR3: CASSLELVEETQYF

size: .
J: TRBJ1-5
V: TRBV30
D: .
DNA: TGTGCCTGGAGTGTAGGGCAGCCGGGGAAGCCCCAGCATTTT
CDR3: CAWSVGQPGKPQHF

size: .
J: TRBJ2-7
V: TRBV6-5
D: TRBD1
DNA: TGTGCCGTCCTTGGGGACAGGCCCTACGAGCAGTACTTC
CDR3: CAVLGDRPYEQYF

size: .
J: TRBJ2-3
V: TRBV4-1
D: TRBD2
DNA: TGCGCCAGTCAGACCGGCCGGGAGGGGGATACGCAGTATTTT
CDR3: CASQTGREGDTQYF

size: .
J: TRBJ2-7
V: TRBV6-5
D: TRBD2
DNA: TGTGCCAGCAGACGGACTAGCGGAGCCTACGAGCAGTACTTC
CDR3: CASRRTSGAYEQYF

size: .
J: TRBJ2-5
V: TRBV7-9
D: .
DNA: TGTGCCAGCAGCTTACAAGAGACCCAGTACTTC
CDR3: CASSLQETQYF

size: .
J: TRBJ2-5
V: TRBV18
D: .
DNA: TGTGCCAGCTGTCAACAGGAGCGAGAGACCCAGTACTTC
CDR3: CASCQQERETQYF

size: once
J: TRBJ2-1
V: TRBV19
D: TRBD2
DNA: TGTGCCACTTGGGGACTAGCGCGGAATGAGCAGTTCTTC
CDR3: CATWGLARNEQFF

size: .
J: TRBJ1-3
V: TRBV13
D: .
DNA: TGTGCCAGCAGCTTCTTGCCAGGGGCTTCTACGGTTGGAAACACCATATATTTT
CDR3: CASSFLPGASTVGNTIYF

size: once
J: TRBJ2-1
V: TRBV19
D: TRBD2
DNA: TGTGCCAGTTCCCAGCGGGGGGCCTACAATGAGCAGTTCTTC
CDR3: CASSQRGAYNEQFF

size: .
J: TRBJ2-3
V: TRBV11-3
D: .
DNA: TGTGCCAGCAGCTCCAAGGGCACAGATACGCAGTATTTT
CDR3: CASSSKGTDTQYF

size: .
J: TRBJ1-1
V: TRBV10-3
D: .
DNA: TGTGCCATCAGTGAACTAGCGAAGAACACTGAAGCTTTCTTT
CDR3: CAISELAKNTEAFF

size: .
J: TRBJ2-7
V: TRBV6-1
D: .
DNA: TGTGCCAGCAGTGAAGAGGAGTGGGGTGAGCAGTACTTC
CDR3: CASSEEEWGEQYF

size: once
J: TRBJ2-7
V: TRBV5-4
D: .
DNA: TGTGCCAGCAGCTTAGAACCGGACAGACCTAACGAGCAGTACTTC
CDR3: CASSLEPDRPNEQYF

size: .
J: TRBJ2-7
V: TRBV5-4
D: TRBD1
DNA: TGTGCCAGCAGCTCTCCCGGGACAGTTAGCTCCTACGAGCAGTACTTC
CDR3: CASSSPGTVSSYEQYF

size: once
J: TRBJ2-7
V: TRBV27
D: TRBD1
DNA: TGTGCCAGCAGAGGACCTAGACAGGGGGCGTCCTACGAGCAGTACTTC
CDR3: CASRGPRQGASYEQYF